Shown below are 25 T cell receptor beta chains from a single sample sequenced in a study of breast tumors, draining lymph nodes, adjacent tissues (TCRdb year 2016). Lymph node samples were obtained from the axillary draining lymph nodes of breast cancer patients. The library was generated by multiplex PCR. The sequencing machine was an Illumina HiSeq 2000. TCRdb trimmed public reads at Q25 via fastp, called clones via MiXCR and kept in-frame beta chains. For every CDR3 protein sequence, its rows merge into one entry that carries the most common genes and DNA. This sample lists around 170,000 distinct CDR3 sequences; around a third were detected once. The biggest ten clones account for approximately 4.3% of the sample. Sequencing input: axillary lymph node tissue. All receptors derive from a female donor with breast cancer. Some clones in this sample may be carry-over from other donors' samples.

In its sample, this clonotype was seen a few times. V is TRBV7-9 and J is TRBJ1-1, with TRBD1 as a possible D gene (5 bases). The CDR3 is made up of 13 amino acids. Per the germline V gene, CDR1 is SEHNR and CDR2 is FQNEAQ (reference sequence). Trimming shortened V by 5 bases and J by 5 bases, and 12 bases separated the two germline ends. CDR3 sequence reads: CASSATGTTEAFF. The DNA of the CDR3 is TGTGCCAGCAGCGCCACCGGGACGACTGAAGCTTTCTTT.

Comments on this clonotype: This clone may be a read error of a much larger clone one base away. This chain connects TRBV12-3 or TRBV12-4 to TRBJ2-1, with a weak D call TRBD1 (6 bases). The CDR3 contains 13 residues. This CDR3 reads CASSRGQTNVQFF. CDR3 DNA: TGTGCCAGCAGCCGAGGACAGACCAATGTGCAGTTCTTC.

To note about this clonotype: An end of the junction differs from the germline gene, which may be a read error. This chain uses TRBV7-9 with TRBJ2-7, with D hard to call. Looked up from germline, CDR1 is SEHNR and CDR2 is FQNEAQ (reference sequence). CDR3 length: 14 amino acids. This CDR3 reads CASSPGRKGYEQYF. In DNA, the CDR3 is TGTGCCAGCAGCCCGGGTAGGAAGGGCTACGAACAGTACTTC.

This clonotype was picked up many times. V gene TRBV18 combines with J gene TRBJ2-7, with a tentative D call TRBD1 (5 bases). From germline, CDR1 is KGHSH and CDR2 LQKENI. The germline V and J ends were trimmed by 3 bases and 1 base, with 10 bases remaining between them. The CDR3 spans 14 residues. CDR3 amino acids: CASSPSTGSYEQYF. The CDR3 DNA follows: TGTGCCAGCTCACCGTCTACAGGTTCCTACGAGCAGTACTTC.

As DNA, the CDR3 is TGTGCCAGCAGCTTCCGGGCGAGGGAGACCCAGTACTTC. Translation: CASSFRARETQYF. The V gene is TRBV7-9, the J gene TRBJ2-5, with D unresolved. Trimming removed 3 bases at V and 5 bases at J, with 10 bases between. CDR3 length: 13 amino acids. Germline CDR1 and CDR2: SEHNR and FQNEAQ (reference sequence). The variable domain in full, with the rest retrieved from reference TRBV7-9 and TRBJ2-5, is DTGVSQNPRHKITKRGQNVTFRCDPISEHNRLYWYRQTLGQGPEFLTYFQNEAQLEKSRLLSDRFSAERPKGSFSTLEIQRTEQGDSAMYLCASSFRARETQYFGPGTRLLVL.

V is TRBV7-2 and J is TRBJ1-1; TRBD1 agrees at 8 bases. In germline, CDR1 is SGHTA, CDR2 FQGNSA. After removal of 2 bases from V and 7 bases from J, the junction contained 3 bases not matched to a gene. CDR3 length: 13 residues. This CDR3 reads CASSLTGGREAFF. The CDR3 coding sequence is TGTGCCAGCAGCTTAACAGGGGGGCGTGAAGCTTTCTTT.

This rearrangement joins TRBV27 to TRBJ1-2, with 7 bases aligning to TRBD1. The V and J ends lost 2 bases and 8 bases, in that order; junction bases with no gene match: 8. Germline CDR1 is MNHEY and CDR2 is SMNVEV (reference sequence). The CDR3 is made up of 14 amino acids. CDR3 sequence reads: CASSLAGGFGGYTF. The CDR3 bases are TGTGCCAGCAGTTTAGCAGGGGGTTTTGGCGGCTACACCTTC.

This clonotype was seen repeatedly, ten times or more. This rearrangement joins TRBV5-6 to TRBJ1-2; D call uncertain. Germline CDR1 and CDR2: SGHDT and YYEEEE. The CDR3 is 18 amino acids. The V and J ends lost 0 bases and 2 bases respectively, with 20 bases between them. CDR3 amino acids: CASSLVGLAAEGNYGYTF. For the CDR3, the DNA is TGTGCCAGCAGCTTGGTGGGCCTAGCGGCAGAAGGAAACTATGGCTACACCTTC. The variable domain in full, completed from reference TRBV5-6 and TRBJ1-2, reads DAGVTQSPTHLIKTRGQQVTLRCSPKSGHDTVSWYQQALGQGPQFIFQYYEEEERQRGNFPDRFSGHQFPNYSSELNVNALLLGDSALYLCASSLVGLAAEGNYGYTFGSGTRLTVV.

A note on this clonotype: The conserved final phenylalanine or tryptophan is absent from the CDR3, which likely points to a read error. Because the CDR3's place on the DNA is in doubt, the DNA is left out and the CDR3 is given as listed by TCRdb. The chain uses TRBV20-1 and TRBJ2-3; the D call in the table, TRBD2, was not verified against the DNA. From germline, CDR1 is DFQATT and CDR2 SNEGSKA (reference sequence). The length of the CDR3 is 8 amino acids, counting both ends. CDR3 residues: CSAQTGDY.

V gene TRBV7-9 combines with J gene TRBJ1-1; D possibly corresponds to TRBD1 (6 bases). The CDR3 is 14 amino acids. V lost 5 bases, J lost 5 bases, and 15 bases lay in between. The germline CDR1 and CDR2 sequences are SEHNR and FQNEAQ (reference sequence). The chain's CDR3 is CASSPPRGGTEAFF. CDR3 sequence (DNA): TGTGCCAGCAGCCCCCCAAGAGGGGGAACTGAAGCTTTCTTT.

Concerning this clonotype: An end of the junction differs from the germline gene, which may be a read error. The J gene is TRBJ2-3, the V gene TRBV7-9; 7 positions match TRBD2. The CDR3 covers 15 residues. From germline, CDR1 is SEHNR and CDR2 FQNEAQ (reference sequence). The DNA of the CDR3 is TGTGCCAGCAGCCTGAGGACAAGCGGGGCAGATACGCAGAATTTT. Translating it yields CASSLRTSGADTQNF.

The table lists this clonotype with many counts. The V call is TRBV12-3 or TRBV12-4, the J call TRBJ2-3; 7 bases line up with TRBD1. The CDR3 sequence is 14 residues long. V gave up 7 bases and J gave up 5 bases; unmatched junction bases: 9. CDR3 DNA sequence: TGTGCCAGCACCAAGGACAGGATGATAGATACGCAGTATTTT. This sequence encodes CASTKDRMIDTQYF.

This clonotype was seen many times. This chain uses TRBV7-9 with TRBJ2-6; 10 nucleotides align to TRBD1. Looked up from germline, CDR1 is SEHNR and CDR2 is FQNEAQ (reference sequence). This CDR3 has 19 residues. Germline trimming cut 4 bases from V and 1 base from J; bases unmatched to any gene: 10. The CDR3 DNA reads TGTGCCAGCAGCTCTACACGGGGACAGGGGATATCTGGGGCCAACGTCCTGACTTTC. Amino acids: CASSSTRGQGISGANVLTF.

The genes are TRBV4-2 and TRBJ1-1, with D possibly matching TRBD1 (5 bases). Trimming pared 1 base from V and 1 base from J, leaving 10 bases between. CDR1 and CDR2 from the germline V gene are LGHNA and YNFKEQ. The length of the CDR3 is 15 residues. As DNA, the CDR3 is TGTGCCAGCAGCCAAGGGGACCGGGCGAACACTGAAGCTTTCTTT. As protein: CASSQGDRANTEAFF.

The chain links TRBV6-5 to TRBJ2-2; no clear D. CDR1 is MNHEY, CDR2 SVGAGI, per germline. The ends were cut back, 6 bases at V and 10 bases at J, with 15 bases in the middle. The CDR3 has 13 residues. CDR3 sequence: CASSLVRLMELFF. The DNA for the CDR3 is TGTGCCAGCAGCTTGGTTCGACTCATGGAGCTGTTTTTT.

V gene TRBV19 combines with J gene TRBJ1-1, with 7 positions matching TRBD1. V dropped 7 bases and J dropped 5; count of bases not matched to a gene: 10. Per the germline V gene, CDR1 is LNHDA and CDR2 is SQIVND (reference sequence). The CDR3 totals 14 residues. The CDR3 here is CASNGGQYWTEAFF. CDR3 sequence (DNA): TGTGCCAGTAATGGGGGACAGTATTGGACTGAAGCTTTCTTT.

The chain recombines TRBV7-2 with TRBJ1-4, with D perhaps TRBD1 (5 bases). The germline CDR1 and CDR2 sequences are SGHTA and FQGNSA. The CDR3 length is 16 residues. The V end was cut by 5 bases, the J end by 5 bases, with 18 bases between. CDR3 in DNA: TGTGCCAGCAGCACAACGGGCAGGGATAGAAATGAAAAACTGTTTTTT. It encodes CASSTTGRDRNEKLFF. The variable domain in full, completed from reference TRBV7-2 and TRBJ1-4, reads GAGVSQSPSNKVTEKGKDVELRCDPISGHTALYWYRQSLGQGLEFLIYFQGNSAPDKSGLPSDRFSAERTGGSVSTLTIQRTQQEDSAVYLCASSTTGRDRNEKLFFGSGTQLSVL.

At least ten counts were recorded for this clonotype. The CDR3 sequence: CASSLLPGTSYQETQYF. CDR3 DNA: TGCGCCAGCAGCTTGCTACCCGGGACATCGTACCAAGAGACCCAGTACTTC. The J gene is TRBJ2-5, the V gene TRBV5-1, with a possible D match to TRBD1 (6 bases). The CDR3 runs to 17 residues. V was pared by 1 base and J by 0 bases, with 16 bases between. CDR1 is SGHRS and CDR2 is YFSETQ in the germline V gene.

This clonotype was picked up many times. A much larger clone lies a single base off, so this may be a read error. The J gene is TRBJ2-1, the V gene TRBV5-8; unclear D gene. CDR1 is SGHTS, CDR2 YDEGEE, per germline. This CDR3 spans 12 amino acids. The CDR3 nucleotides are TGTGCCAGCAGCTTGGGGTACACTGAGCAGTTCTTC. It encodes CASSLGYTEQFF.

In its sample, this clonotype was seen once. This chain joins TRBV10-3 and TRBJ2-7; 11 nucleotides match TRBD2. Unmatched junction bases numbered 13, after V lost 0 bases and J lost 0 bases. Germline V gene sequence: CDR1 ENHRY, CDR2 SYGVKD. This CDR3 has 20 residues. In nucleotides, the CDR3 is TGTGCCATCAGTGAGTCGACTAGCGGGATTGCACCTCCGTGCTCCTACGAGCAGTACTTC. Protein sequence: CAISESTSGIAPPCSYEQYF.

This clonotype was seen many times. V and J are TRBV27 and TRBJ1-4; D not resolved. The V end lost 5 bases, the J end lost 0 bases, and 10 bases lay between the germline ends. The germline gives CDR1 MNHEY, CDR2 SMNVEV (reference sequence). The CDR3 has 15 amino acids. The CDR3 sequence is CASSPGRTTNEKLFF. DNA for the CDR3: TGTGCCAGCAGTCCTGGACGGACAACTAATGAAAAACTGTTTTTT.

This clonotype has a count of ten or more. The rearrangement links TRBV18 to TRBJ1-2, with D possibly matching TRBD1 (5 bases). V was shortened by 4 bases and J by 4 bases, with 13 bases between the two germline ends. Germline CDR1 reads KGHSH; CDR2 reads LQKENI. This CDR3 has 14 amino acids. In DNA, the CDR3 is TGTGCCAGCTCACAAGGGAGGGACGTCTATGGCTACACCTTC. This sequence encodes CASSQGRDVYGYTF.

The genes are TRBV7-8 and TRBJ1-4; 7 bases align to TRBD1. The end of the DNA fits TRBJ1-1 better, so the J call may be wrong. This CDR3 region has 17 residues. Germline V CDR1 and CDR2: SGHVS, FQNEAQ. DNA for the CDR3: TGTGCCAGCAGCTTCCACCGCCGGGACAGAGTACTCACTGAAGCTTTCTTT. Its protein product is CASSFHRRDRVLTEAFF.

This chain uses TRBV27 with TRBJ2-7; TRBD2 aligns across 8 bases. After removal of 5 bases from V and 4 bases from J, the junction contained 7 bases not matched to a gene. This CDR3 has 14 amino acids. Per the germline V gene, CDR1 is MNHEY and CDR2 is SMNVEV (reference sequence). CDR3 coding DNA: TGTGCCAGCAGTCCCTTTGCGGGGGGTTACGAGCAGTACTTC. It codes for CASSPFAGGYEQYF.

CDR3 sequence reads: CASSLGAAGFPTGDTQYF. As DNA, the CDR3 is TGTGCCAGCAGCTTAGGTGCGGCGGGCTTTCCGACTGGAGATACGCAGTATTTT. J is TRBJ2-3 and V is TRBV5-6; D possibly corresponds to TRBD2 (5 bases). The CDR3 contains 18 residues. Between the trimmed V and J ends, which lost 2 bases and 5 bases, there was a span of 24 bases. Germline CDR1 is SGHDT and CDR2 is YYEEEE.